This T cell receptor (beta chain) was retrieved from a study of Ad26.COV2.S vaccination and SARS-CoV-2 variants (dated by TCRdb to about 2021). About the full investigation: Vaccine-arm donors were drawn from COV1001, a multicentre, randomized, double-blind, placebo-controlled phase I-IIa trial of Ad26.COV2.S in healthy adults. Trial participants were randomized into five groups of five: low-dose or high-dose Ad26.COV2.S given once or twice, or placebo on both occasions. TCRbeta repertoire sequencing served as the tool for gauging how specific and how broad the SARS-CoV-2-reactive T cell receptors were following Ad26.COV2.S vaccination. Ad26.COV2.S was administered intramuscularly at a dose of 5x10^10 or 1x10^11 viral particles, either as one shot or as two shots given 56 days apart. A total of 32 samples were included in the TCR-sequenced set, comprising around 19 Ad26.COV2.S vaccine recipients, 5 placebo recipients and 8 SARS-CoV-2 convalescent individuals. Investigators remained blinded to trial group allocation during experiments and outcome assessment. What the study reported, not specific to this receptor: The authors noted that total T cell responses may have been underestimated by the TCR breadth and depth analyses. The study lacked the statistical power to compare responses across vaccine doses or regimens. Non-spike TCR breadth was comparable between vaccine and placebo recipients, consistent with the vaccine containing only spike. Ad26.COV2.S recipients had higher spike-specific TCR breadth than placebo recipients (P = 0.0014). Substantial breadth of spike-specific CD8+ and CD4+ T cell responses was reported after vaccination.

The immunoSEQ Assay was used to sequence TCRbeta CDR3 regions. After extraction, genomic DNA underwent amplification by bias-controlled multiplex PCR, followed by high-throughput sequencing. On the study's bioinformatics: Collapsing and filtering of sequences were performed to quantify the absolute abundance of each unique TCRbeta CDR3 region. T cell fraction was estimated by normalizing TCRbeta template counts to usable DNA, with usable DNA measured through amplification of reference genes found in all nucleated cells. Repertoire TCRs were annotated as SARS-CoV-2-specific by exact matching of V gene, CDR3 amino acid sequence and J gene to a known reactive TCR set. The reference SARS-CoV-2 TCR set was obtained from MIRA and was filtered for enrichment in COVID-19-positive ImmuneCODE repertoires, whereby public or cross-reactive TCRs were removed. Using the MIRA antigens, annotated TCRs were further analysed by specific ORF or by position within an ORF. Breadth was defined as annotated unique rearrangements over total unique productive rearrangements; depth was the summed frequency of those rearrangements. TCR breadth was compared between groups using two-sided Wilcoxon rank-sum tests. Imported from immuneACCESS, the table was reduced by TCRdb to in-frame sequences with V and J called. These copies leave out some clones; in studies compared against another copy, an unresolved V gene accounts for under half, and the cause of the remainder is not known. V and J calls and clone size are as listed in that table; D and trimming were resolved from the DNA. Counted in this sample were roughly 500,000 clones; roughly 87% of them appeared once. Roughly 13% of the sample lies in the top ten.

Concerning this clone itself: It has no known antigen specificity. The record has no base qualities; no much larger clone is one base away.

This specimen's treatment or condition label, interpreted: some 20 received Ad26.COV2.S at low or high dose, single or two shots; a few received placebo; per-sample allocation not given. For vaccine and placebo recipients, the sequenced repertoires came from samples collected on day 63 after the first injection. In Cohort 1b, some 25 adults aged 18-55 years were enrolled at a single site in Boston, USA, between 29 July and 7 August 2020. Ad26.COV2.S was a replication-incompetent adenovirus type 26 vector expressing a prefusion-stabilized SARS-CoV-2 spike protein from the original Wuhan strain. The germline V gene (reference sequence) specifies LGHDT as CDR1 and YNNKEL as CDR2. The cysteine opens and the phenylalanine closes a CDR3 of 15 amino acids. Here the CDR3 DNA is all that survives: 45 bases in frame from base 1. The V and J ends are trimmed by 0 bases and 6 bases, leaving 14 bases between them.

The material was peripheral blood, obtained in a trial of Ad26.COV2.S vaccine versus placebo. The receptor's source is a person between 18 and 65 years old who received the Ad26.COV2.S COVID-19 vaccine or a placebo. The chain is encoded by TRBV3-1 (or the pseudogene TRBV3-2) joined to TRBJ1-1, with the D segment identity uncertain. CDR3 reads: CASSQDLSVAAEAFF. Read as DNA, the sequence is TGTGCCAGCAGCCAAGATCTGTCCGTCGCCGCTGAAGCTTTCTTT.